This TCR beta chain was sequenced in a study of cytomegalovirus exposure and HLA in healthy donors. Whole-study context: As released early, the data held 75 million to 90 million unique TCRs from HLA-typed donors. Clustering assigned 81% of the 350 to 450 genotyped donors to the Caucasian-associated ancestry cluster. The study's findings and limits: The study flagged approximately 180 TCR beta chains as cytomegalovirus-associated. It was in a later analysis that TCR association rates were seen to vary by HLA locus, highest for DRB1 and lowest for HLA-C.

Turning to this clone: Its antigen remains unknown.

PCR amplification relied on 60 Vbeta primers (plus 13 Jbeta primers). Sequenced by immunoSEQ multiplex PCR; TCRdb stores in-frame clones only, minus some. The table has 170,000 or so clones, 75% to 85% seen once; the top ten hold under 0.8%. The CDR3 is made up of 16 amino acids. The V gene's germline CDR1 is LGHNA and CDR2 YSLEER. V was clipped by 4 bases and J by 2 bases; unmatched bases: 7. This clonotype was sampled from a boy aged 5-17 years in good health and CMV-seronegative. The chain combines TRBV4-3 with TRBJ2-3; TRBD1 agrees at 9 bases. The sample comprised PBMCs. The CDR3 loop reads CASSPGRDRVTDTQYF. CDR3 nucleotides: TGCGCCAGCAGCCCAGGGAGGGACAGGGTCACAGATACGCAGTATTTT.